This T cell receptor (beta chain) derives from a study of technical replicates of blood from several donors. The protocol was immunoSEQ multiplex PCR, while the TCRdb copy is restricted to in-frame clones and leaves out a portion. The sample holds 65,000 to 95,000 clones, approximately 86% seen once. This CDR3 contains 14 residues. Germline CDR1 and CDR2: WSHSY and SAAADI. The J segment lost 5 bases and the V segment lost 5 bases, leaving 6 bases of the junction unmatched. This receptor was obtained from a human donor in good health. Some clones in this sample may be carry-over from other donors' samples. What was sequenced was PBMCs. This chain uses TRBV10-2 with TRBJ2-1, with 7 bases fitting TRBD2. The CDR3 sequence is CASSPSGRNNEQFF. In DNA form, the CDR3 reads TGCGCCAGCAGTCCTAGCGGTAGAAACAATGAGCAGTTCTTC.